In this sample, the clone carrying this T cell receptor beta chain turned up once. What it binds is unknown. Each of the donors was a healthy bone marrow donor. It was with 60 Vbeta and 13 Jbeta primers that the PCR ran. The repertoire was sequenced with immunoSEQ multiplex PCR; TCRdb's copy has only in-frame clones and lacks some. The table has around 170,000 clones, roughly 77% seen once. The J segment lost 12 bases and the V segment lost 1 base, leaving 8 bases of the junction unmatched. This CDR3 has 14 amino acids. Germline lookup yields CDR1 SEHNR and CDR2 FQNEAQ (reference sequence). This sample was taken from a study of cytomegalovirus exposure and HLA in healthy donors. Background on the study: Some 200 million T cells yielded roughly 120 million unique TCR beta sequences, as an earlier analysis found. Study results and limitations: The investigators catalogued 150 to 200 TCR beta chains as cytomegalovirus-associated. Many donors shared some public TCRs, even though most TCR sequences were rare.

Sequenced sample: PBMCs. The gene calls are TRBV7-9 and TRBJ1-2; 10 nucleotides align to TRBD1. This receptor was taken from a woman aged 45 to 65 in good health and CMV-seropositive. Written as DNA, the CDR3 is TGTGCCAGCAGCTTAGGACAGGGGGCGAACAAACACACCTTC. Its translation: CASSLGQGANKHTF.